This is a list of T cell receptor beta chains from one sample in a study of Graves' ophthalmopathy and Graves' hyperthyroidism. Each CDR3 protein is one row after TCRdb ran MiXCR on the multiplex PCR reads. The sample records some 750,000 distinct CDR3 sequences, around 40% being singletons. Sequencing was carried out using peripheral blood. The receptors here all came from an adult man with Graves' ophthalmopathy. The CDR3 runs from the conserved cysteine through the conserved F or W. The order of the fields is clone size, D gene, V gene, J gene, CDR3 DNA, CDR3 protein. A D gene is named only where the DNA matches it firmly. Size is stated for part of the rows, as once, few or many counts, or as a class when the clone is expanded.

-,-,TRBV6-4,TRBJ2-5,TGTGCCAGCAGTCGACTAGAAGTACAAGAGACCCAGTACTTC,CASSRLEVQETQYF
few,TRBD1,TRBV14,TRBJ1-2,TGTGCCAGCAGCCAAGAGAGGACAGGGGCCAGCTACACCTTC,CASSQERTGASYTF
-,TRBD1,TRBV9,TRBJ2-7,TGTGCCAGCAGCGTAGCCCCACAGGGGTCCTACGAGCAGTACTTC,CASSVAPQGSYEQYF
-,-,TRBV10-2,TRBJ1-4,TGCGCCAGCAGTGAAGTAGGAGGGGAAAAACTGTTTTTT,CASSEVGGEKLFF
-,TRBD2,TRBV2,TRBJ2-7,TGTGCCAGCAGACAACTAGCGGGAGTAGGGGACGAGCAGTACTTC,CASRQLAGVGDEQYF
once,TRBD1,TRBV2,TRBJ1-5,TGTGCCAGCAGTGGGGGTCAGGGGGGTCAGCCCCAGCATTTT,CASSGGQGGQPQHF
-,-,TRBV5-5,TRBJ2-3,TGTGCCAGCAGCGCGAACCCCGGGACTGACACAGATACGCAGTATTTT,CASSANPGTDTDTQYF
-,-,TRBV11-2,TRBJ1-2,TGTGCCAGCAGTGCAGGGGCGGTTAACTATGGCTACACCTTC,CASSAGAVNYGYTF
-,-,TRBV24-1,TRBJ1-5,TGTGCCAGCACATGGGGTGGTAGCAATCAGCCCCAGCATTTT,CASTWGGSNQPQHF
-,-,TRBV10-3,TRBJ2-3,TGTGCCATCTCATGGGATAGCACAGATACGCAGTATTTT,CAISWDSTDTQYF
few,-,TRBV14,TRBJ1-5,TGTGCCAGCAGCCAAGATCTTGGGGGTGGGAATCAGCCCCAGCATTTT,CASSQDLGGGNQPQHF
-,TRBD1,TRBV10-3,TRBJ2-7,TGTGCCAGCAGCCACGGGAACACAGGGGGGGAGCAGTACTTC,CASSHGNTGGEQYF
many,TRBD1,TRBV7-9,TRBJ2-7,TGTGCCAGCAGCTATGGACAGGGTGTCTACGAGCAGTACTTC,CASSYGQGVYEQYF
-,TRBD1,TRBV29-1,TRBJ2-7,TGCAGCGTGGAAGGGGGCGCAGGGGTAAGATCCTACGAGCAGTACTTC,CSVEGGAGVRSYEQYF
-,-,TRBV2,TRBJ1-4,TGTGCCAGCAGTGATGCCGCAGGGTCTGAAAAACTGTTTTTT,CASSDAAGSEKLFF
few,-,TRBV6-5,TRBJ1-6,TGTGCCAGCAGGACAGGAGTGCGGACACCCCTCCACTTT,CASRTGVRTPLHF